A selection of T cell receptor beta chains follows, all from one sample in a study of blood T cell repertoires in COVID-19. Produced via immunoSEQ multiplex PCR; TCRdb's table is partial and in-frame only. The repertoire has 230,000 or so clones, about 88% of them found once; the top ten carry 4% to 5%. Sequencing used peripheral blood. Receptor source: a woman aged 40 to 50 who had recovered from COVID-19. Each CDR3 is given without its conserved first and last residue.

V gene: TRBV6-2/TRBV6-3; J gene: TRBJ2-7; CDR3 length: 10; CDR3 protein: ASSQTSYEQY
V gene: TRBV20-1; J gene: TRBJ2-1; CDR3 length: 16; CDR3 protein: SASPGQGPLWPNNEQF
V gene: TRBV19; J gene: TRBJ2-7; CDR3 length: 12; CDR3 protein: ASSIRQGTYEQY
V gene: TRBV7-9; J gene: TRBJ2-1; CDR3 length: 11; CDR3 protein: ASSPTPFGEQF
V gene: TRBV5-6; J gene: TRBJ2-7; CDR3 length: 11; CDR3 protein: ASRPGGTYEQY
V gene: TRBV4-1; J gene: TRBJ2-2; CDR3 length: 13; CDR3 protein: ASSPREESAGELF
V gene: TRBV29-1; J gene: TRBJ1-1; CDR3 length: 10; CDR3 protein: SVERETDEAF
V gene: TRBV2; J gene: TRBJ2-3; CDR3 length: 13; CDR3 protein: ASSKTVTSTDTQY
V gene: TRBV7-6; J gene: TRBJ2-1; CDR3 length: 13; CDR3 protein: ASSLAKTGYNEQF
V gene: TRBV11-3; J gene: TRBJ2-6; CDR3 length: 13; CDR3 protein: ASSSYRVGANVLT
V gene: TRBV28; J gene: TRBJ1-5; CDR3 length: 13; CDR3 protein: ASRRFRDSNQPQH
V gene: TRBV25-1; J gene: TRBJ1-4; CDR3 length: 15; CDR3 protein: ASSRPGLAATNEKLF
V gene: TRBV7-9; J gene: TRBJ1-2; CDR3 length: 13; CDR3 protein: ASSLGGRALYGYT
V gene: TRBV5-1; J gene: TRBJ2-2; CDR3 length: 10; CDR3 protein: ASSSLPGELF
V gene: TRBV5-6; J gene: TRBJ2-3; CDR3 length: 12; CDR3 protein: ASSGLISTDTQY
V gene: TRBV9; J gene: TRBJ2-7; CDR3 length: 15; CDR3 protein: ASSVEPGTGVSYEQY
V gene: TRBV12-5; J gene: TRBJ1-4; CDR3 length: 12; CDR3 protein: ASGLGQPNEKLF
V gene: TRBV7-9; J gene: TRBJ1-3; CDR3 length: 14; CDR3 protein: ASSHTQGSPGNTIY
V gene: TRBV5-1; J gene: TRBJ2-6; CDR3 length: 14; CDR3 protein: ASSIMPGAGANVLT
V gene: TRBV2; J gene: TRBJ2-7; CDR3 length: 12; CDR3 protein: ASSGDRVGNEQY
V gene: TRBV7-7; J gene: TRBJ2-1; CDR3 length: 13; CDR3 protein: ASSPLSETYNEQF
V gene: TRBV7-2; J gene: TRBJ1-1; CDR3 length: 14; CDR3 protein: ASSPWTNRKNTEAF
V gene: TRBV10-2; J gene: TRBJ1-1; CDR3 length: 10; CDR3 protein: ASREGATEAF
V gene: TRBV6-5; J gene: TRBJ2-5; CDR3 length: 12; CDR3 protein: ATGGLGVQETQY
V gene: TRBV2; J gene: TRBJ2-2; CDR3 length: 15; CDR3 protein: ASTRTAGGINTGELF
V gene: TRBV30; J gene: TRBJ2-2; CDR3 length: 11; CDR3 protein: ARDSRVAGELF
V gene: TRBV11-2; J gene: TRBJ1-4; CDR3 length: 12; CDR3 protein: ASSRTGRDEKLF
V gene: TRBV7-3; J gene: TRBJ2-1; CDR3 length: 13; CDR3 protein: ASSSTGSAYNEQF
V gene: TRBV21-1; J gene: TRBJ2-1; CDR3 length: 14; CDR3 protein: ARPKSDEAGKDEQF
V gene: TRBV18; J gene: TRBJ2-3; CDR3 length: 14; CDR3 protein: ASSPISGSRTDTQY
V gene: TRBV5-6; J gene: TRBJ1-3; CDR3 length: 13; CDR3 protein: ASSEGQAAGNTIY
V gene: TRBV30; J gene: TRBJ2-3; CDR3 length: 11; CDR3 protein: AWKMGLGDTQY
V gene: TRBV2; J gene: TRBJ1-2; CDR3 length: 13; CDR3 protein: ASSEGQPLSYGYT
V gene: TRBV6-5; J gene: TRBJ1-2; CDR3 length: 9; CDR3 protein: ASTRGYGYT
V gene: TRBV5-6; J gene: TRBJ2-3; CDR3 length: 16; CDR3 protein: ASSSIRTSGRATDTQY
V gene: TRBV3-1/TRBV3-2; J gene: TRBJ1-1; CDR3 length: 12; CDR3 protein: ASSRGTENTEAF
V gene: TRBV10-3; J gene: TRBJ2-7; CDR3 length: 10; CDR3 protein: AISENSYEQY
V gene: TRBV9; J gene: TRBJ2-7; CDR3 length: 12; CDR3 protein: ASSVVSSSAEQY
V gene: TRBV10-3; J gene: TRBJ1-5; CDR3 length: 11; CDR3 protein: ATRQGSGQPQH
V gene: TRBV6-6; J gene: TRBJ2-2; CDR3 length: 11; CDR3 protein: ASSVRFSGELF
V gene: TRBV10-2; J gene: TRBJ2-7; CDR3 length: 11; CDR3 protein: ASSKGRGHEQY
V gene: TRBV24-1; J gene: TRBJ2-2; CDR3 length: 10; CDR3 protein: ATSAYTGELF
V gene: TRBV4-1; J gene: TRBJ1-6; CDR3 length: 13; CDR3 protein: ASSQIQGSNSPLH
V gene: TRBV30; J gene: TRBJ2-1; CDR3 length: 12; CDR3 protein: AWSVGTGNDEQF
V gene: TRBV5-4; J gene: TRBJ2-1; CDR3 length: 14; CDR3 protein: ASSRGISGGLNEQF
V gene: TRBV16; J gene: TRBJ1-5; CDR3 length: 11; CDR3 protein: ASSQDGLRPQH
V gene: TRBV27; J gene: TRBJ1-1; CDR3 length: 15; CDR3 protein: ASSPTESDSFYRRAF
V gene: TRBV18; J gene: TRBJ2-2; CDR3 length: 13; CDR3 protein: ASSAGQINTGELF
V gene: TRBV10-2; J gene: TRBJ2-5; CDR3 length: 12; CDR3 protein: ASRGLAGSGTQY
V gene: TRBV24-1; J gene: TRBJ2-1; CDR3 length: 7; CDR3 protein: ATSESGI
V gene: TRBV4-3; J gene: TRBJ2-3; CDR3 length: 13; CDR3 protein: ASSQWGGLVDTQY
V gene: TRBV28; J gene: TRBJ2-4; CDR3 length: 12; CDR3 protein: ASSSLTRGNIQY
V gene: TRBV7-9; J gene: TRBJ1-4; CDR3 length: 15; CDR3 protein: ASSSPGTGNANEKLF
V gene: TRBV5-5; J gene: TRBJ1-1; CDR3 length: 12; CDR3 protein: ASSFYRQNTEAF
V gene: TRBV29-1; J gene: TRBJ2-1; CDR3 length: 12; CDR3 protein: SVERLAEGNEQF
V gene: TRBV19; J gene: TRBJ1-4; CDR3 length: 13; CDR3 protein: ASSIIQGVDEKLF
V gene: TRBV19; J gene: TRBJ2-1; CDR3 length: 12; CDR3 protein: ASSEGQSYNEQF